Listed below are T cell receptor beta chains from one sample, sequenced in a study of OX40 agonist ivuxolimab in advanced cancers. The table came from immunoSEQ multiplex PCR; TCRdb's copy has only in-frame clones and leaves some out. The sample yields about 70,000 clones, roughly 80% seen once. This specimen consisted of CD4+ or CD8+ T cells sorted from blood, obtained in a trial of the OX40 agonist ivuxolimab. The source is an adult with an advanced solid tumor such as melanoma, head and neck, liver or kidney cancer. CDR3s include the opening cysteine and the closing phenylalanine or tryptophan. The D gene is left open where the match is weak. Size is stated for part of the rows, as once, few or many counts, or as a class when the clone is expanded.

j_call d_call v_call clone_size cdr3_aa cdr3_nt
TRBJ2-1 - TRBV7-2 once CASSSAVAGRYNEQFF TGTGCCAGCAGCTCCGCGGTGGCGGGGCGATACAATGAGCAGTTCTTC
TRBJ1-1 - TRBV5-1 - CASSLDRDEAFF TGCGCCAGCAGCTTGGACCGGGATGAAGCTTTCTTT
TRBJ1-2 - TRBV10-3 - CAISDDSWANYGYTF TGTGCCATCAGTGATGACAGTTGGGCCAACTATGGCTACACCTTC
TRBJ2-7 - TRBV4-2 - CASSQETGYGAEQYF TGTGCCAGCAGCCAAGAAACGGGGTACGGTGCCGAGCAGTACTTC
TRBJ1-5 - TRBV9 - CASSVGIGAGQPQHF TGTGCCAGCAGCGTAGGGATCGGGGCAGGTCAGCCCCAGCATTTT
TRBJ2-5 - TRBV7-2 - CASSLAAGAKTQYF TGTGCCAGCAGCTTAGCGGCTGGGGCAAAGACCCAGTACTTC
TRBJ2-1 - TRBV10-3 - CASGPGHEQFF TGTGCCTCGGGTCCAGGGCATGAGCAGTTCTTC
TRBJ1-2 - TRBV9 - CASTVEAADINYGYTF TGTGCCAGCACCGTCGAGGCGGCGGACATTAACTATGGCTACACCTTC
TRBJ1-1 TRBD1 TRBV5-1 - CASSEATGGGTEAFF TGCGCCAGCAGCGAGGCGACAGGGGGAGGCACTGAAGCTTTCTTT
TRBJ1-2 - TRBV27 once CASSPLWDSYGYTF TGTGCCAGCAGTCCACTGTGGGACTCCTATGGCTACACCTTC
TRBJ1-5 - TRBV27 - CASSLYAGPNQPQHF TGTGCCAGCAGTTTATATGCGGGTCCTAATCAGCCCCAGCATTTT
TRBJ2-7 - TRBV10-3 - CAISEPGTRLEQYF TGTGCCATCAGTGAACCCGGGACACGTCTCGAGCAGTACTTC
TRBJ1-1 TRBD1 TRBV5-1 - CASSLTGQGPIKNTEAFF TGCGCCAGCAGCCTAACTGGACAGGGGCCTATTAAGAACACTGAAGCTTTCTTT
TRBJ2-7 - TRBV15 - CATSRGRDRFYEQYF TGTGCCACCAGCAGAGGGCGGGATCGTTTCTACGAGCAGTACTTC
TRBJ2-2 TRBD2 TRBV9 - CASSVAAGAPGAGELFF TGTGCCAGCAGCGTAGCGGCGGGAGCGCCTGGGGCCGGGGAGCTGTTTTTT
TRBJ1-5 TRBD1 TRBV7-2 - CASSLEGQGWSPQHF TGTGCCAGCAGCTTAGAGGGACAGGGATGGTCGCCCCAGCATTTT
TRBJ1-5 TRBD1 TRBV28 - CASSTQGQGWSQPQHF TGTGCCAGCAGCACCCAAGGACAGGGTTGGAGTCAGCCCCAGCATTTT
TRBJ1-1 - TRBV27 - CASSTAALNTEAFF TGTGCCAGCAGCACTGCGGCCCTGAACACTGAAGCTTTCTTT
TRBJ1-2 - TRBV20-1 few CSAPGQGGYTF TGCAGTGCCCCCGGCCAAGGTGGCTACACCTTC
TRBJ2-6 - TRBV5-1 - CASSPGVTSSGANVLTF TGCGCCAGCAGTCCGGGGGTTACGAGTTCTGGGGCCAACGTCCTGACTTTC